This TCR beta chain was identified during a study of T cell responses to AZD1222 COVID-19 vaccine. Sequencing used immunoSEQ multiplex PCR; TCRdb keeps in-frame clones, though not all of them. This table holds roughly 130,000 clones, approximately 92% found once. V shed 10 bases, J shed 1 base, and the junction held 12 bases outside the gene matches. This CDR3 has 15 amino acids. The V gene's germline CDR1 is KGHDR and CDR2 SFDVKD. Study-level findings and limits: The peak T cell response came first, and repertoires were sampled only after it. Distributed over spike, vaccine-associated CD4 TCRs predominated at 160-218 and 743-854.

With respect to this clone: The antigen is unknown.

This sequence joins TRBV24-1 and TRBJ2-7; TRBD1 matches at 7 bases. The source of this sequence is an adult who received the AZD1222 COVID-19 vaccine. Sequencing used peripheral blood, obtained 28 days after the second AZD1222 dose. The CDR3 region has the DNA TGTGCCACTACCGGCCCCCTGGACAGGTCCTACGAGCAGTACTTC. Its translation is CATTGPLDRSYEQYF.